This T cell receptor beta chain was found in a study of T-cell memory formation after mild COVID-19. CDR3 length: 14 amino acids. Trimming took 3 bases from V and 7 from J; bases not matched to a gene: 5. TCRalpha and TCRbeta libraries used 5'RACE with constant-segment primers and UMIs. A single record per CDR3 protein comes from TCRdb applying MiXCR to the 5' RACE reads. Here the sample spans about 210,000 distinct CDR3 sequences, over 9.5% being singletons. The TCR sequence derives from a man aged 18 to 30 who had mild COVID-19 (a few samples of this study predate the infection). Cell type and time point are not known. J is TRBJ2-1 and V is TRBV12-3 or TRBV12-4, with 8 bases lining up with TRBD2. The specimen was PBMCs or a T cell subset sorted from them (not recorded which). The CDR3 spells CASSFSGGLNEQFF. CDR3 in DNA: TGTGCCAGCAGTTTCAGCGGGGGTCTAAATGAGCAGTTCTTC.